The clone carrying this T cell receptor beta chain was counted between two and nine times. The record originates from a study of blood T cell repertoires in COVID-19. Study-wide context: The study drew acute and convalescent COVID-19 samples from the United States, Italy and Spain.

The repertoire was sequenced with immunoSEQ multiplex PCR; TCRdb's copy has only in-frame clones and lacks some. The sample includes over 45,000 clones, around 70% of them seen just once. Germline V gives CDR1 SGHDT, CDR2 YYEEEE. Unmatched junction bases numbered 14, after V lost 6 bases and J lost 8 bases. This CDR3 has 15 amino acids. This rearrangement joins TRBV5-6 to TRBJ1-2; TRBD1 agrees at 9 bases. This sequence originates from a woman in her forties or fifties with active or convalescent COVID-19. Input material: peripheral blood. This chain's CDR3 is CASILTGTGFHGYTF. The DNA of the CDR3 is TGTGCCAGCATCCTCACCGGGACAGGGTTTCACGGCTACACCTTC. Combining the CDR3 with reference TRBV5-6 and TRBJ1-2 gives the whole variable domain DAGVTQSPTHLIKTRGQQVTLRCSPKSGHDTVSWYQQALGQGPQFIFQYYEEEERQRGNFPDRFSGHQFPNYSSELNVNALLLGDSALYLCASILTGTGFHGYTFGSGTRLTVV.